This T cell receptor (beta chain) was found in a study of T cells in Graves' hyperthyroidism and ophthalmopathy. RNA transcripts yielded amplified TCR beta CDR3 regions. A set of HTBI primers served as the primers for a first-round RT-PCR of the TCR CDR3. TCRdb processed the multiplex PCR reads anew with MiXCR; each CDR3 protein has one entry. The profile covers hundreds of thousands of distinct CDR3 sequences, with about 35% appearing a single time and about a third taken by the ten largest. Germline CDR1 and CDR2: SGHRS and YFSETQ. This CDR3 spans 14 amino acids. V dropped 6 bases and J dropped 1; count of bases not matched to a gene: 3. Of note for this clonotype: Antigen unknown.

General study points: Ophthalmopathy was predicted by the model a median of approximately 6 months ahead of onset.

Those with hyperthyroidism were 18 to 65 years old, newly diagnosed, and ill for under 2 months. Each diagnosis was grounded in clinical symptoms, serum thyroxine and TRAb, thyroid ultrasound, and orbital computed tomography. Fresh peripheral blood, roughly 10 ml, was the source of the PBMCs. Input material: blood. The sequence was collected from a woman in her thirties or forties with Graves' hyperthyroidism. The chain is built from TRBV5-1 and TRBJ2-2; 7 positions agree with TRBD1. The CDR3, as DNA: TGCGCCAGCACCGGACAGGAGAACACCGGGGAGCTGTTTTTT. The encoded protein is CASTGQENTGELFF.